Listed here are 23 T cell receptor beta chains from one sample, sequenced in a study of T cells in localized non-small cell lung cancer. Sequencing used immunoSEQ multiplex PCR; TCRdb keeps in-frame clones, though not all of them. The table has approximately 76,000 clones, 65% to 85% seen once; the top ten hold roughly 9.8%. This sample comprised peripheral blood, obtained before any cancer treatment. The receptor set was obtained from a female donor older than 55 with stage I lung adenocarcinoma.

This rearrangement joins TRBV5-1 to TRBJ2-1; TRBD2 aligns across 9 bases. V lost 4 bases, J lost 4 bases, and 6 bases stayed unmatched. Germline loops: CDR1 SGHRS, CDR2 YFSETQ. This CDR3 comprises 15 residues. CDR3 sequence reads: CASSPETSGYNEQFF. CDR3 in DNA: TGCGCCAGCAGCCCGGAGACTAGCGGATACAATGAGCAGTTCTTC. Together with reference TRBV5-1 and TRBJ2-1, the CDR3 gives the full variable domain: KAGVTQTPRYLIKTRGQQVTLSCSPISGHRSVSWYQQTPGQGLQFLFEYFSETQRNKGNFPGRFSGRQFSNSRSEMNVSTLELGDSALYLCASSPETSGYNEQFFGPGTRLTVL.

The gene calls are TRBV10-3 and TRBJ2-1; unclear D gene. This CDR3 region has 11 residues. Trimming took 1 base from V and 10 from J, leaving 5 bases between them. Germline V gives CDR1 ENHRY, CDR2 SYGVKD. The CDR3 DNA sequence: TGTGCCATCAGTGAGTTCCAAGAGCAGTTCTTC. Translating it yields CAISEFQEQFF.

J is TRBJ1-2 and V is TRBV7-6, with D possibly matching TRBD1 (6 bases). The germline V gene has CDR1 SGHVS and CDR2 FNYEAQ. V lost 4 bases and J 8 bases, leaving 14 bases between the germline ends. The CDR3 is 13 residues long. CDR3 coding DNA: TGTGCCAGCAGCTCTTCAGGGGCAAAAGGCTACACCTTC. Translation: CASSSSGAKGYTF.

V gene TRBV7-2 combines with J gene TRBJ2-2, with 13 bases fitting TRBD2. V was clipped by 5 bases and J by 8 bases; unmatched bases: 5. Looked up from germline, CDR1 is SGHTA and CDR2 is FQGNSA. There are 15 residues in the CDR3. CDR3 region: CASSKTSGRFGELFF. The CDR3 region has the DNA TGTGCCAGCAGCAAGACTAGCGGGAGGTTTGGGGAGCTGTTTTTT.

This chain uses TRBV28 with TRBJ1-2; D gene unclear. Germline V gene lookup returns CDR1 MDHEN and CDR2 SYDVKM. Trimming stripped 2 bases from V and 0 bases from J, with 7 bases between. This CDR3 comprises 14 residues. The CDR3 sequence is CASSLPRANYGYTF. In DNA, the CDR3 is TGTGCCAGCAGTTTACCTAGAGCTAACTATGGCTACACCTTC.

The genes are TRBV30 and TRBJ1-1; tentative D call: TRBD1 (5 bases). The germline gives CDR1 GTSNPN, CDR2 SVGIG (reference sequence). This CDR3 is 12 amino acids long. The V and J ends lost 6 bases and 4 bases respectively, with 12 bases between them. Here the CDR3 DNA reads TGTGCCTGCACAGGTAGAAGCACTGAAGCTTTCTTT. Translated, it gives CACTGRSTEAFF. Full variable domain (remainder filled in from reference TRBV30 and TRBJ1-1): SQTIHQWPATLVQPVGSPLSLECTVEGTSNPNLYWYRQAAGRGLQLLFYSVGIGQISSEVPQNLSASRPQDRQFILSSKKLLLSDSGFYLCACTGRSTEAFFGQGTRLTVV.

The V call is TRBV6-6, the J call TRBJ1-1; a weak D match, TRBD1 (5 bases). Germline V gene sequence: CDR1 MNHNY, CDR2 SVGAGI (reference sequence). V was pared by 4 bases and J by 3 bases, with 12 bases between. The CDR3 loop spans 14 amino acids. This CDR3 is CASSSWGYDTEAFF. The CDR3 DNA is TGTGCCAGCAGTTCTTGGGGGTACGACACTGAAGCTTTCTTT.

The rearrangement joins TRBV28 to TRBJ2-1; 9 bases agree with TRBD2. The germline V gene encodes CDR1 MDHEN and CDR2 SYDVKM. The CDR3 contains 13 residues. Trimming cost V 10 bases and J 6 bases; bases outside gene matches: 7. The CDR3 coding sequence is TGTGCCACCTTAGCGGGAGCCCGCAATGAGCAGTTCTTC. It encodes CATLAGARNEQFF. The full variable domain, its missing parts supplied by reference TRBV28 and TRBJ2-1, is DVKVTQSSRYLVKRTGEKVFLECVQDMDHENMFWYRQDPGLGLRLIYFSYDVKMKEKGDIPEGYSVSREKKERFSLILESASTNQTSMYLCATLAGARNEQFFGPGTRLTVL.

This chain connects TRBV6-1 to TRBJ1-4; 7 nucleotides line up with TRBD1. The CDR3 contains 11 residues. Germline lookup yields CDR1 MNHNS and CDR2 SASEGT. The V and J ends lost 8 bases and 16 bases, in that order; junction bases with no gene match: 10. CDR3: CASGFDRARFF. In DNA form, the CDR3 reads TGTGCCAGCGGATTCGACAGGGCACGGTTTTTT.

This chain connects TRBV7-3 to TRBJ2-1; perhaps TRBD2 as D (5 bases). The V gene lost 5 bases and the J gene lost 4 bases, with 15 bases spanning the gap. The germline gives CDR1 SGHTA, CDR2 FQGTGA. CDR3 length: 15 amino acids. In nucleotides, the CDR3 is TGTGCCAGCAGCCCTAGCTCAGTTCGTTACAATGAGCAGTTCTTC. It codes for CASSPSSVRYNEQFF. The entire variable domain, with the rest obtained from reference TRBV7-3 and TRBJ2-1, is as follows: GAGVSQTPSNKVTEKGKYVELRCDPISGHTALYWYRQSLGQGPEFLIYFQGTGAADDSGLPNDRFFAVRPEGSVSTLKIQRTERGDSAVYLCASSPSSVRYNEQFFGPGTRLTVL.

The V gene is TRBV9, the J gene TRBJ2-3; no clear D gene. Per the germline V gene, CDR1 is SGDLS and CDR2 is YYNGEE. The V and J ends lost 0 bases and 5 bases respectively, with 13 bases between them. The CDR3 loop spans 15 amino acids. CDR3 sequence reads: CASSVEASWGDTQYF. The CDR3 nucleotides read TGTGCCAGCAGCGTAGAGGCATCCTGGGGAGATACGCAGTATTTT.

V gene TRBV15 combines with J gene TRBJ2-1; D uncertain. Looked up from germline, CDR1 is LNHNV and CDR2 is YYDKDF (reference sequence). This CDR3 contains 14 residues. Trimming took 0 bases from V and 6 from J, leaving 9 bases between them. In nucleotides, the CDR3 is TGTGCCACCAGCAGAGAGTCAACGGGCAATGAGCAGTTCTTC. Translation gives CATSRESTGNEQFF.

The V and J genes are TRBV5-5 and TRBJ2-5; D is tentatively TRBD1 or TRBD2 (5 bases each). Germline V gives CDR1 SGHKS, CDR2 YYEKEE (reference sequence). V was shortened by 3 bases and J by 5 bases, with 20 bases between the two germline ends. This CDR3 is built from 16 residues. The CDR3 DNA reads as TGTGCCAGCAGCTCAAATGGGGGAGTCATTACTGAGACCCAGTACTTC. Residues: CASSSNGGVITETQYF.

This chain joins TRBV6-5 and TRBJ2-7; D remains ambiguous. The V and J ends lost 7 bases and 6 bases respectively, with 10 bases between them. The CDR3 extends over 11 amino acids. Germline values: CDR1 MNHEY, CDR2 SVGAGI. CDR3 DNA sequence: TGTGCCAGCACTTCGCTTGCCGAGCAGTACTTC. This translates into CASTSLAEQYF.

The chain joins TRBV30 to TRBJ2-1; 11 bases align to TRBD1. The J segment lost 4 bases and the V segment lost 1 base, leaving 3 bases of the junction unmatched. Germline loops: CDR1 GTSNPN, CDR2 SVGIG (reference sequence). The CDR3 length is 15 residues. CDR3 residues: CAWSDGTGGYNEQFF. The CDR3, as DNA: TGTGCCTGGAGTGATGGGACAGGGGGTTACAATGAGCAGTTCTTC.

The chain is built from TRBV10-3 and TRBJ2-7; 7 bases are shared with TRBD1. In germline, CDR1 is ENHRY, CDR2 SYGVKD. CDR3 length equals 15 residues. J gave up 8 bases and V 2 bases, and 12 bases lay outside the gene matches. The CDR3 region has the DNA TGTGCCATCAGTGAGAGTGTTTCTAAGACAGGGAAGCAGTACTTC. It encodes CAISESVSKTGKQYF.

The chain has TRBV19 and TRBJ2-5; possible D gene TRBD2, 5 bases. Germline V gene lookup returns CDR1 LNHDA and CDR2 SQIVND (reference sequence). The CDR3 has 15 amino acids. V gave up 5 bases and J gave up 5 bases, with 18 bases separating them. DNA of the CDR3: TGTGCCAGTAGTCCCCTCATTGGGAGTTGGGAGACCCAGTACTTC. This sequence encodes CASSPLIGSWETQYF.

The V call is TRBV7-2, the J call TRBJ2-1; D might be TRBD1 (7 bases). Germline V lookup: CDR1 SGHTA, CDR2 FQGNSA. V shed 1 base and J shed 4 bases, with 11 bases lying between them. This CDR3 region has 15 residues. Written as DNA, the CDR3 is TGTGCCAGCAGCTTAGAGGCGGGACAGTACAATGAGCAGTTCTTC. Its protein product is CASSLEAGQYNEQFF.

The table lists this clone with a few counts. The CDR3 loop is CASRVENHSNQPQHF. The CDR3 region has the DNA TGTGCCAGCAGGGTTGAGAATCACAGCAATCAGCCCCAGCATTTT. The chain uses TRBV2 and TRBJ1-5; D unresolved. Germline-derived CDR1 and CDR2 are SNHLY and FYNNEI. The V gene lost 6 bases and the J gene lost 1 base, with 13 bases spanning the gap. CDR3 length: 15 residues.

J is TRBJ2-7 and V is TRBV30; TRBD1 might be the D (6 bases). V was cut by 1 base and J by 4 bases, with 14 bases left in between. The CDR3 extends over 14 amino acids. Germline V CDR1 and CDR2: GTSNPN, SVGIG (reference sequence). CDR3 residues: CAWSGGRGPYEQYF. CDR3 nucleotide sequence: TGTGCCTGGAGTGGGGGCAGGGGACCTTACGAGCAGTACTTC.

The chain links TRBV9 to TRBJ2-1; TRBD1 matches at 10 bases. This CDR3 is built from 14 residues. The germline V gene has CDR1 SGDLS and CDR2 YYNGEE. J lost 8 bases, V lost 4 bases, and 6 bases had no gene match. CDR3 nucleotides: TGTGCCAGCAGCACAGACAGGGGGCGCGATGAGCAGTTCTTC. This encodes CASSTDRGRDEQFF.

This chain connects TRBV7-3 to TRBJ2-1; the match to TRBD2 covers 8 bases. This CDR3 is 14 amino acids long. Germline trimming cut 8 bases from V and 6 bases from J; bases unmatched to any gene: 9. From germline, CDR1 is SGHTA and CDR2 FQGTGA. CDR3 coding DNA: TGTGCCAGCTCGTCGGGGGGGACGCTCAATGAGCAGTTCTTC. Amino acids: CASSSGGTLNEQFF.

The rearrangement uses TRBV11-2 and TRBJ1-1; D gene uncertain. The V gene lost 3 bases and the J gene lost 4 bases, with 15 bases spanning the gap. This CDR3 has 15 amino acids. The germline gives CDR1 SGHAT, CDR2 FQNNGV. This chain's CDR3 is CASSFAQKLVTEAFF. CDR3 nucleotide sequence: TGTGCCAGCAGCTTCGCCCAGAAATTAGTCACTGAAGCTTTCTTT.